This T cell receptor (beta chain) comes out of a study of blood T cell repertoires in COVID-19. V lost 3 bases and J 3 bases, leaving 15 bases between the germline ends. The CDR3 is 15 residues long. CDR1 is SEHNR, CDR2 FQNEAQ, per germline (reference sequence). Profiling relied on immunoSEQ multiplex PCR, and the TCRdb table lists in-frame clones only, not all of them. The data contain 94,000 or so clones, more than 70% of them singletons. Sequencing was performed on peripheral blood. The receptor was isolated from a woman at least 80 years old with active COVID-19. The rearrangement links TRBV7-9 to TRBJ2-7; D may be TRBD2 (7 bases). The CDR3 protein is CASSLGRGQGYEQYF. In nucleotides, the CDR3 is TGTGCCAGCAGCTTGGGGCGGGGGCAAGGCTACGAGCAGTACTTC.